The sequence of this T cell receptor (beta chain) was determined in a study of blood T cells in healthy people across ages. Germline V gene lookup returns CDR1 MNHEY and CDR2 SVGAGI. This CDR3 comprises 16 residues. On this clonotype: One junction end disagrees with the germline gene, perhaps due to a read error.

A sample-barcoded 5' primer and a J-beta primer mix were used in a second PCR of roughly 7 to 11 cycles. TCRdb re-derived calls from the 5' RACE reads in MiXCR, one entry per CDR3 protein. Of hundreds of thousands of distinct CDR3 sequences in the sample, approximately 31% were seen once. The sequenced material came from blood. The receptor's source is a woman older than 75 in good health. The chain employs TRBV6-5 and TRBJ1-1; weak D call: TRBD1 (6 bases). The CDR3 nucleotides read TGTGCCAGCAGTCATCTATTACAGGGCCGGAACACCGAAGCTTTCTTT. Its protein is CASSHLLQGRNTEAFF.